The rows below give T cell receptor beta chains drawn from one sample of a study of blood T cell repertoires in COVID-19. The method was immunoSEQ multiplex PCR; TCRdb's version includes in-frame clones alone and lacks a portion of them. This table holds around 56,000 clones, roughly 80% found once. The sequenced sample consisted of peripheral blood. These receptors all come from a woman between 65 and 79 years old with acute or convalescent COVID-19. Both conserved end residues are part of each CDR3. The D gene is left open where the match is weak. A row's size may be missing; if present it is once, few, many or a size class.

>few|TRBD1|TRBJ1-1|TRBV28
CASSPGDRENTEAFF
TGTGCCAGCAGTCCTGGGGACAGGGAAAACACTGAAGCTTTCTTT
>.|TRBD1|TRBJ2-2|TRBV7-8
CASSARRGKVGELFF
TGTGCCAGCAGCGCACGCAGGGGGAAAGTAGGGGAGCTGTTTTTT
>.|TRBD1|TRBJ2-1|TRBV19
CASSIEGQGAYEQFF
TGTGCCAGTAGTATAGAGGGACAGGGGGCGTATGAGCAGTTCTTC
>.|.|TRBJ1-2|TRBV6-4
CASSDSAAGSSGYTF
TGTGCCAGCAGTGACTCGGCTGCGGGGTCGAGTGGCTACACCTTC
>.|.|TRBJ1-3|TRBV30
CAWSVGKSGNTIYF
TGTGCCTGGAGTGTCGGTAAATCTGGAAACACCATATATTTT
>few|.|TRBJ2-2|TRBV10-3
CAIRAPTSSQGELFF
TGTGCCATCAGGGCACCGACAAGTTCACAAGGGGAGCTGTTTTTT
>few|TRBD2|TRBJ2-3|TRBV9
CASSAAWGAGAADTQYF
TGTGCCAGCAGCGCTGCCTGGGGAGCGGGGGCCGCAGATACGCAGTATTTT
>.|.|TRBJ2-1|TRBV5-1
CASSLRPGSTYNEQFF
TGCGCCAGCAGCTTACGGCCAGGGTCGACCTACAATGAGCAGTTCTTC
>.|TRBD1|TRBJ2-4|TRBV30
CAWMIDRGYIQYF
TGTGCCTGGATGATAGACAGGGGGTACATTCAGTACTTC
>.|TRBD1|TRBJ2-7|TRBV5-6
CASSLYRGSYEQYF
TGTGCCAGCAGCTTGTACAGGGGCTCCTACGAGCAGTACTTC
>.|TRBD1|TRBJ2-3|TRBV10-3
CAISWTGSTDTQYF
TGTGCCATCAGTTGGACAGGCAGCACAGATACGCAGTATTTT
>.|.|TRBJ1-2|TRBV18
CASSPTGGEGADYGYTF
TGTGCCAGCTCACCCACGGGGGGGGAAGGGGCGGACTATGGCTACACCTTC
>few|TRBD1|TRBJ1-2|TRBV29-1
CSVLTGVGYTF
TGCAGCGTTCTAACAGGGGTCGGCTACACCTTC
>.|.|TRBJ1-1|TRBV6-6
CASSPPGVLITEAFF
TGTGCCAGCAGTCCCCCGGGTGTATTGATCACTGAAGCTTTCTTT
>few|.|TRBJ2-5|TRBV30
CALGGGFGETQYF
TGTGCCTTGGGAGGAGGGTTTGGGGAGACCCAGTACTTC
>.|.|TRBJ2-2|TRBV29-1
CSVYRDTGELFF
TGCAGCGTTTACAGAGATACCGGGGAGCTGTTTTTT
>.|.|TRBJ2-2|TRBV7-9
CASSLLTGELFF
TGTGCCAGCAGCTTACTCACCGGGGAGCTGTTTTTT
>.|.|TRBJ1-1|TRBV7-9
CASSFTVGREGLSTEAFF
TGTGCCAGCAGCTTTACGGTAGGGAGGGAAGGGTTGAGCACTGAAGCTTTCTTT
>.|TRBD1|TRBJ1-2|TRBV10-2
CASSPGQRTYYGYTF
TGCGCCAGCAGCCCGGGACAGCGAACGTACTATGGCTACACCTTC
>.|.|TRBJ1-2|TRBV6-5
CASTGGRGYGYTF
TGTGCCAGCACGGGCGGGAGGGGGTATGGCTACACCTTC
>.|TRBD1|TRBJ1-1|TRBV15
CATSTPQRSGGTEAFF
TGTGCCACCAGCACCCCCCAAAGGTCAGGGGGCACTGAAGCTTTCTTT
>.|.|TRBJ1-2|TRBV7-8
CASSPDSRRYTF
TGTGCCAGCAGCCCGGACAGCCGGCGCTACACCTTC
>.|TRBD1|TRBJ1-3|TRBV11-3
CASSLQGTVGNTIYF
TGTGCCAGCAGCTTACAGGGGACAGTCGGAAACACCATATATTTT
>.|.|TRBJ1-2|TRBV7-2
CASSPQGPSNYGYTF
TGTGCCAGCAGCCCCCAGGGGCCGTCTAACTATGGCTACACCTTC
>.|.|TRBJ1-2|TRBV28
CASSRGPQGYTF
TGTGCCAGCAGCCGAGGGCCCCAGGGCTACACCTTC
>.|.|TRBJ1-6|TRBV30
CAWSGPGFYNSPLHF
TGTGCCTGGAGTGGTCCGGGATTCTATAATTCACCCCTCCACTTT
>few|TRBD2|TRBJ2-5|TRBV30
CAWRTSGHGETQYF
TGTGCCTGGAGGACTAGCGGTCATGGAGAGACCCAGTACTTC
>.|.|TRBJ2-1|TRBV6-5
CASSLRRHIGDEQFF
TGTGCCAGCAGTCTACGAAGACATATCGGGGATGAGCAGTTCTTC
>few|TRBD1|TRBJ2-5|TRBV5-1
CASSLQGYQETQYF
TGCGCCAGCAGCCTACAGGGGTACCAAGAGACCCAGTACTTC
>.|TRBD1|TRBJ1-4|TRBV7-9
CASSPRAGGGEKLFF
TGTGCCAGCAGCCCACGGGCAGGGGGAGGTGAAAAACTGTTTTTT
>.|TRBD1|TRBJ1-4|TRBV12-5
CASGTSIGGGEKLFF
TGTGCTAGTGGCACATCGATAGGGGGCGGTGAAAAACTGTTTTTT
>.|.|TRBJ1-2|TRBV10-3
CAISETDIGYTF
TGTGCCATCAGTGAGACGGACATTGGCTACACCTTC
>.|.|TRBJ1-2|TRBV21-1
CASSKTKGRDRVNYGYTF
TGTGCCAGCAGCAAAACTAAGGGGCGGGACAGGGTTAACTATGGCTACACCTTC
>.|TRBD2|TRBJ2-5|TRBV11-2
CASSLLAGGETQYF
TGTGCCAGCAGCTTACTAGCGGGGGGGGAGACCCAGTACTTC
>.|TRBD2|TRBJ2-3|TRBV9
CASSPSTGGAGGQDTQYF
TGTGCCAGCAGTCCCTCTACCGGGGGGGCCGGGGGTCAGGATACGCAGTATTTT
>.|.|TRBJ1-2|TRBV7-9
CASSRTANYGYTF
TGTGCCAGCAGCCGGACAGCAAATTATGGCTACACCTTC
>.|TRBD2|TRBJ2-2|TRBV5-1
CASSAGDGGELFF
TGCGCCAGCAGCGCGGGAGACGGCGGGGAGCTGTTTTTT
>.|.|TRBJ1-3|TRBV7-3
CASSRTGTPNSGNTIYF
TGTGCCAGCAGTCGAACCGGGACACCTAACTCTGGAAACACCATATATTTT
>few|TRBD1|TRBJ1-1|TRBV20-1
CSASRPGGNTEAFF
TGCAGTGCTAGTCGGCCAGGGGGGAACACTGAAGCTTTCTTT
>.|TRBD1|TRBJ1-1|TRBV7-9
CASSRMGQGAVEAFF
TGTGCCAGCAGCCGAATGGGGCAGGGGGCGGTTGAAGCTTTCTTT
>.|TRBD1|TRBJ2-3|TRBV6-5
CATRQGTSTDTQYF
TGTGCCACCCGACAGGGGACTAGCACAGATACGCAGTATTTT
>.|.|TRBJ2-1|TRBV18
CASSPLPLSSYNEQFF
TGTGCCAGCTCCCCACTCCCGTTGAGCTCCTACAATGAGCAGTTCTTC
>.|.|TRBJ2-3|TRBV5-4
CASSSTAGGRTDTQYF
TGTGCCAGCAGCTCCACCGCCGGAGGGAGAACAGATACGCAGTATTTT
>.|.|TRBJ1-6|TRBV9
CASSPHGRGLDNSPLHF
TGTGCCAGCAGCCCGCACGGGAGGGGACTCGATAATTCACCCCTCCACTTT
>.|.|TRBJ2-1|TRBV5-6
CASISHGGTPTRNEQFF
TGTGCCAGCATTTCTCACGGAGGGACCCCTACCCGCAATGAGCAGTTCTTC
>.|.|TRBJ1-3|TRBV6-5
CASSYQGGSGNTIYF
TGTGCCAGCAGTTACCAGGGCGGCTCTGGAAACACCATATATTTT
>.|.|TRBJ2-3|TRBV19
CASSIRGYGDTQYF
TGTGCCAGTAGTATAAGAGGGTATGGAGATACGCAGTATTTT
>few|.|TRBJ2-7|TRBV6-2/TRBV6-3
CASSYSEASTWEQYF
TGTGCCAGCAGTTACTCTGAGGCATCGACGTGGGAGCAGTACTTC